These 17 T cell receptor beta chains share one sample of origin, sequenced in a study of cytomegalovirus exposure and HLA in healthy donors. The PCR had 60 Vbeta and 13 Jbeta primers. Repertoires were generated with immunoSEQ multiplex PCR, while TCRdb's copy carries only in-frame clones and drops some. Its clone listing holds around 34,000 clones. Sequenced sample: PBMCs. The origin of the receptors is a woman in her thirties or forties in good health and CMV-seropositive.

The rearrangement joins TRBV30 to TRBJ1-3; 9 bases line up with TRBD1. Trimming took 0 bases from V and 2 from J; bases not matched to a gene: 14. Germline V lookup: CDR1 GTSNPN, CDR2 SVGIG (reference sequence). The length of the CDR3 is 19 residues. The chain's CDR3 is CAWSVKRPTGGITGNTIYF. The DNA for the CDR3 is TGTGCCTGGAGTGTAAAAAGGCCGACAGGGGGTATAACTGGAAACACCATATATTTT.

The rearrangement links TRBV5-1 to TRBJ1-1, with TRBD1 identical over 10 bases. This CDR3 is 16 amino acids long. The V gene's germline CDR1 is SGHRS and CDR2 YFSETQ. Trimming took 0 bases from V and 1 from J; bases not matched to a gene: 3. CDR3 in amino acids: CASSLGRQGANTEAFF. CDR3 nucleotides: TGCGCCAGCAGCTTGGGTAGACAGGGGGCGAACACTGAAGCTTTCTTT.

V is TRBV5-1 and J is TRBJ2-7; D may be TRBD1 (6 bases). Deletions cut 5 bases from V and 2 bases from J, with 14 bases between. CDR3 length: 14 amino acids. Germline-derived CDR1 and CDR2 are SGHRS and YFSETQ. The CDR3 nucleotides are TGCGCCAGCAGGTTACAGGGTTCCACCTACGAGCAGTACTTC. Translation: CASRLQGSTYEQYF. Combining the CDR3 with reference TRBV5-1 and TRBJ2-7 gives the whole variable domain KAGVTQTPRYLIKTRGQQVTLSCSPISGHRSVSWYQQTPGQGLQFLFEYFSETQRNKGNFPGRFSGRQFSNSRSEMNVSTLELGDSALYLCASRLQGSTYEQYFGPGTRLTVT.

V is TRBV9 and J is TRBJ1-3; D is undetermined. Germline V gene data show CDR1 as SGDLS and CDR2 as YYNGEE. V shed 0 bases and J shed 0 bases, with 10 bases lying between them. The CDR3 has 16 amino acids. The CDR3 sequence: CASSVVGEISGNTIYF. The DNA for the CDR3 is TGTGCCAGCAGCGTAGTGGGAGAGATCTCTGGAAACACCATATATTTT.

Here the CDR3 reads CASSEIRGSGKKLFF. CDR3 nucleotide sequence: TGTGCCAGCAGTGAAATTCGAGGGTCGGGGAAAAAACTGTTTTTT. This sequence joins TRBV2 and TRBJ1-4; D not resolved. From germline, CDR1 is SNHLY and CDR2 FYNNEI. This CDR3 comprises 15 residues. V lost 2 bases to trimming and J lost 9 bases, with 16 bases between them. The complete variable domain, with remaining parts taken from reference TRBV2 and TRBJ1-4, reads EPEVTQTPSHQVTQMGQEVILRCVPISNHLYFYWYRQILGQKVEFLVSFYNNEISEKSEIFDDQFSVERPDGSNFTLKIRSTKLEDSAMYFCASSEIRGSGKKLFFGSGTQLSVL.

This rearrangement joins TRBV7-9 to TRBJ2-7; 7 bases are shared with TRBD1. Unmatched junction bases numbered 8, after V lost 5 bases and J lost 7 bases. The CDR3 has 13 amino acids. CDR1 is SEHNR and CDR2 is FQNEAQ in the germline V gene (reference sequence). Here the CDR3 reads CASSPTGVEEQYF. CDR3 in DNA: TGTGCCAGCAGCCCTACAGGGGTTGAAGAGCAGTACTTC. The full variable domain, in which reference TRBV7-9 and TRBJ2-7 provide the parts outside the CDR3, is DTGVSQNPRHKITKRGQNVTFRCDPISEHNRLYWYRQTLGQGPEFLTYFQNEAQLEKSRLLSDRFSAERPKGSFSTLEIQRTEQGDSAMYLCASSPTGVEEQYFGPGTRLTVT.

The CDR3 spells CASSSSGVAIEQYF. The DNA of the CDR3 is TGTGCCAGCAGCTCTAGCGGGGTTGCTATCGAGCAGTACTTC. The chain employs TRBV7-8 and TRBJ2-7, with TRBD2 matching 9 bases. The CDR3 loop spans 14 amino acids. Germline assignment: CDR1 SGHVS and CDR2 FQNEAQ. V lost 4 bases to trimming and J lost 6 bases; unmatched junction nucleotides: 7.

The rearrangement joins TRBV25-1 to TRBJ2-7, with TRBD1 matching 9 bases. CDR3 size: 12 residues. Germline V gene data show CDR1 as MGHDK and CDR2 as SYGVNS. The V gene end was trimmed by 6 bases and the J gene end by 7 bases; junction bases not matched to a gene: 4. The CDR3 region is CASRRDRAEQYF. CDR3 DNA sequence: TGTGCCAGCAGAAGGGACAGGGCGGAGCAGTACTTC.

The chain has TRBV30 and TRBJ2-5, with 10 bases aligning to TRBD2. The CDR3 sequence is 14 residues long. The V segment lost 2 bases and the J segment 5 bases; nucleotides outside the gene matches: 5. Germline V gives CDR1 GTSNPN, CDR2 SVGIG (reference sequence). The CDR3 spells CAWSRLAGAETQYF. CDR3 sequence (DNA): TGTGCCTGGAGTCGTCTAGCGGGAGCCGAGACCCAGTACTTC.

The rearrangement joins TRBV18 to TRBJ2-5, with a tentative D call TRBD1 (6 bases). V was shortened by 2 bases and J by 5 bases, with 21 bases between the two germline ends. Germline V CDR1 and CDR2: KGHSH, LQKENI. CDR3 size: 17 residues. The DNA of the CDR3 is TGTGCCAGCTCACCAGGGCCCCCCCCAGGGGCCCAGGAGACCCAGTACTTC. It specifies CASSPGPPPGAQETQYF.

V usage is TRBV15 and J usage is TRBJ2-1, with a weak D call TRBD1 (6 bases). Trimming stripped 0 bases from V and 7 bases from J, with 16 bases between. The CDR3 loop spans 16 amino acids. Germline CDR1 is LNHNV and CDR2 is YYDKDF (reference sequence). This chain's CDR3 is CATSRDLVGANNEQFF. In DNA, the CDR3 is TGTGCCACCAGCAGAGATCTTGTGGGGGCGAATAATGAGCAGTTCTTC.

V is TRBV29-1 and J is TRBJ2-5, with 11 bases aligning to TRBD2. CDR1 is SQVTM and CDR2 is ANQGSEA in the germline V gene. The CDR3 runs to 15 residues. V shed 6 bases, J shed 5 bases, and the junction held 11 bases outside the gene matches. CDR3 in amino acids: CSVSYSGGAYETQYF. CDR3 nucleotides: TGCAGCGTCTCTTATAGCGGGGGGGCTTACGAGACCCAGTACTTC. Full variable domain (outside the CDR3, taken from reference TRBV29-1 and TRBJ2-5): SAVISQKPSRDICQRGTSLTIQCQVDSQVTMMFWYRQQPGQSLTLIATANQGSEATYESGFVIDKFPISRPNLTFSTLTVSNMSPEDSSIYLCSVSYSGGAYETQYFGPGTRLLVL.

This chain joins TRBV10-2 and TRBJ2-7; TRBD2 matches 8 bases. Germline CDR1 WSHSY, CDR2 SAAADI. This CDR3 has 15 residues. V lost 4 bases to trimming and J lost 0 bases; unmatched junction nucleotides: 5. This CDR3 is CASSVTSVSSYEQYF. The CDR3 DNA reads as TGCGCCAGCAGTGTGACTAGCGTGAGCTCCTACGAGCAGTACTTC.

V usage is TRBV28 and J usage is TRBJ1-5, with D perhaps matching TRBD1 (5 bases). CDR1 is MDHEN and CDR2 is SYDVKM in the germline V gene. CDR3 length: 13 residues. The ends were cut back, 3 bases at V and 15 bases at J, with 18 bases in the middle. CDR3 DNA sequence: TGTGCCAGCAGTTTCTCTCAGGGAATATCGTGGCATTTT. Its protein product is CASSFSQGISWHF.

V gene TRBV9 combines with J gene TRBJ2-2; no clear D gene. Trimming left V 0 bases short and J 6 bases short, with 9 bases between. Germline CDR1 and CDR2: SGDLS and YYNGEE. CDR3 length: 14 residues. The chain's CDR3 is CASSVESSSGELFF. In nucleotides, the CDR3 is TGTGCCAGCAGCGTAGAATCTTCCTCCGGGGAGCTGTTTTTT.

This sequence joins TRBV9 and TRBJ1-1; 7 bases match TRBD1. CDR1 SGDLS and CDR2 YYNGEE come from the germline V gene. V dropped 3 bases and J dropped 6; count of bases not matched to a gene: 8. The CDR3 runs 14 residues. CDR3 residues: CASSEMQGVSEAFF. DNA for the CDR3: TGTGCCAGCAGCGAAATGCAGGGGGTATCTGAAGCTTTCTTT.

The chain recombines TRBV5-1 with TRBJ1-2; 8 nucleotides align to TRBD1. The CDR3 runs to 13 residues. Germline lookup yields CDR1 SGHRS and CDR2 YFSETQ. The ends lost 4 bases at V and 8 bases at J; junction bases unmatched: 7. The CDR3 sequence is CASSLGQGGGYTF. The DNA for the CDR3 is TGCGCCAGCAGCCTAGGACAGGGCGGGGGCTACACCTTC.